One and the same sample provided the 20 T cell receptor beta chains below, sequenced in a study of blood T cell repertoires in COVID-19. Sequencing used immunoSEQ multiplex PCR; TCRdb keeps in-frame clones, though not all of them. The top ten clones hold under 0.3% of a sample with 650,000 to 800,000 clones, approximately 90% of them seen once. The sample taken for sequencing was peripheral blood. The receptors were gathered from a woman aged 18 to 35 with acute or convalescent COVID-19.

This chain joins TRBV5-6 and TRBJ2-7; D remains ambiguous. V was cut by 4 bases and J by 5 bases, with 25 bases left in between. Germline loops: CDR1 SGHDT, CDR2 YYEEEE. This CDR3 is built from 17 residues. This CDR3 reads CASSGLGLSFSEDEQYF. CDR3 DNA: TGTGCCAGCAGCGGATTAGGCCTTTCGTTCTCCGAGGACGAGCAGTACTTC.

The chain combines TRBV29-1 with TRBJ1-2, with a tentative D call TRBD1 (6 bases). Germline V gives CDR1 SQVTM, CDR2 ANQGSEA. This CDR3 has 13 amino acids. Trimming took 6 bases from V and 2 from J, leaving 13 bases between them. The CDR3 is CSVGVTGNYGYTF. CDR3 DNA sequence: TGCAGCGTGGGGGTGACAGGAAACTATGGCTACACCTTC. The full variable domain, completed using reference TRBV29-1 and TRBJ1-2, is SAVISQKPSRDICQRGTSLTIQCQVDSQVTMMFWYRQQPGQSLTLIATANQGSEATYESGFVIDKFPISRPNLTFSTLTVSNMSPEDSSIYLCSVGVTGNYGYTFGSGTRLTVV.

This sequence joins TRBV19 and TRBJ1-1; the match to TRBD1 covers 7 bases. CDR3 length: 13 amino acids. J was trimmed by 1 base and V by 10 bases; bases with no gene match: 6. CDR1 LNHDA and CDR2 SQIVND come from the germline V gene (reference sequence). For the CDR3, the DNA is TGTGCCAACCACAGGGGCCCGAACACTGAAGCTTTCTTT. Its translation is CANHRGPNTEAFF.

V is TRBV6-4 and J is TRBJ2-1; a possible D gene is TRBD2 (7 bases). Germline V gives CDR1 MRHNA, CDR2 SNTAGT. The CDR3 contains 13 residues. V was clipped by 6 bases and J by 7 bases, with 13 bases between them. The CDR3 protein is CASRGGGGNEQFF. The CDR3 DNA follows: TGTGCCAGCAGAGGAGGGGGGGGGAATGAGCAGTTCTTC.

The chain uses TRBV6-5 and TRBJ1-1; the D gene is possibly TRBD1 (5 bases). There are 11 residues in the CDR3. The V and J ends lost 8 bases and 7 bases respectively, with 11 bases between them. Germline V gene sequence: CDR1 MNHEY, CDR2 SVGAGI. CDR3 bases: TGTGCCAGCGGGGCAACTATTGAAGCTTTCTTT. Translated, it gives CASGATIEAFF.

This clone was counted between two and nine times. The chain is built from TRBV7-2 and TRBJ1-2; TRBD1 might be the D (6 bases). V was cut by 1 base and J by 1 base, with 10 bases left in between. Germline V gene sequence: CDR1 SGHTA, CDR2 FQGNSA. The CDR3 is made up of 15 amino acids. The CDR3 loop is CASSLEQGGNYGYTF. CDR3 in DNA: TGTGCCAGCAGCTTAGAACAGGGCGGTAACTATGGCTACACCTTC.

The chain employs TRBV5-1 and TRBJ2-6, with D possibly TRBD2 on 5 matching bases. From germline, CDR1 is SGHRS and CDR2 YFSETQ. The V gene lost 0 bases and the J gene lost 1 base, with 5 bases spanning the gap. The CDR3 is 15 residues long. This CDR3 reads CASSLAGSGANVLTF. DNA for the CDR3: TGCGCCAGCAGCTTGGCGGGGTCTGGGGCCAACGTCCTGACTTTC.

The chain recombines TRBV19 with TRBJ2-7, with D maybe TRBD2 (6 bases). Between the trimmed V and J ends, which lost 0 bases and 2 bases, there was a span of 14 bases. This CDR3 has 16 residues. Germline V lookup: CDR1 LNHDA, CDR2 SQIVND (reference sequence). CDR3 nucleotides: TGTGCCAGTAGTATAGAACCGGGACTCTATGCCTACGAGCAGTACTTC. Its protein product is CASSIEPGLYAYEQYF.

The chain has TRBV10-3 and TRBJ2-1; TRBD1 matches at 11 bases. J gave up 5 bases and V 8 bases, and 5 bases lay outside the gene matches. There are 14 residues in the CDR3. The V gene's germline CDR1 is ENHRY and CDR2 SYGVKD. The CDR3 nucleotides read TGTGCCATCGGGGGACAGGGGGAGGACAATGAGCAGTTCTTC. Its protein product is CAIGGQGEDNEQFF.

V is TRBV7-6 and J is TRBJ2-7, with TRBD1 matching 8 bases. Germline V CDR1 and CDR2: SGHVS, FNYEAQ. The CDR3 has 17 amino acids. Unmatched junction bases numbered 14, after V lost 5 bases and J lost 2 bases. CDR3 in amino acids: CASSDHTNRGLAYEQYF. The DNA of the CDR3 is TGTGCCAGCAGCGACCACACCAACAGGGGGTTGGCCTACGAGCAGTACTTC.

This clone appeared once. The V and J genes are TRBV30 and TRBJ1-3; D possibly corresponds to TRBD1 (5 bases). The V end lost 0 bases, the J end lost 0 bases, and 9 bases lay between the germline ends. This CDR3 is 15 amino acids long. In germline, CDR1 is GTSNPN, CDR2 SVGIG (reference sequence). CDR3 in DNA: TGTGCCTGGAGTGTTGGGGCGAGCTCTGGAAACACCATATATTTT. It encodes CAWSVGASSGNTIYF. Filled out from reference TRBV30 and TRBJ1-3, the complete variable domain reads SQTIHQWPATLVQPVGSPLSLECTVEGTSNPNLYWYRQAAGRGLQLLFYSVGIGQISSEVPQNLSASRPQDRQFILSSKKLLLSDSGFYLCAWSVGASSGNTIYFGEGSWLTVV.

This chain connects TRBV7-8 to TRBJ1-4; 9 nucleotides line up with TRBD1. The length of the CDR3 is 15 residues. Germline loops: CDR1 SGHVS, CDR2 FQNEAQ. V shed 4 bases, J shed 7 bases, and the junction held 7 bases outside the gene matches. Written as DNA, the CDR3 is TGTGCCAGCAGCTCCTCGACAGGGGGGCGTGAAAAACTGTTTTTT. Translated: CASSSSTGGREKLFF. The full variable domain, in which reference TRBV7-8 and TRBJ1-4 provide the parts outside the CDR3, is GAGVSQSPRYKVAKRGQDVALRCDPISGHVSLFWYQQALGQGPEFLTYFQNEAQLDKSGLPSDRFFAERPEGSVSTLKIQRTQQEDSAVYLCASSSSTGGREKLFFGSGTQLSVL.

The V and J genes are TRBV29-1 and TRBJ1-1; 7 bases align to TRBD1. J was trimmed by 5 bases and V by 8 bases; bases with no gene match: 11. There are 13 residues in the CDR3. The germline gives CDR1 SQVTM, CDR2 ANQGSEA. CDR3 in amino acids: CSLRQGIVTEAFF. DNA of the CDR3: TGCAGCCTAAGACAGGGAATAGTGACTGAAGCTTTCTTT.

The chain joins TRBV11-1 to TRBJ1-4; D may be TRBD1 (5 bases). This CDR3 is 12 amino acids long. CDR1 and CDR2 from the germline V gene are SGHAT and FQDESV (reference sequence). Trimming cost V 1 base and J 8 bases, with 5 bases left between them. CDR3 bases: TGTGCCAGCAGCTTAGAGGGGGAAAAACTGTTTTTT. It codes for CASSLEGEKLFF.

As for this clone: The same CDR3 arises from other DNA sequences in this sample as well. The chain employs TRBV18 and TRBJ1-2; D remains unclear. The V gene's germline CDR1 is KGHSH and CDR2 LQKENI. Trimming removed 2 bases at V and 0 bases at J, with 10 bases between. The length of the CDR3 is 15 residues. In nucleotides, the CDR3 is TGTGCCAGCTCACCAGCAGACACCCCTAACTATGGCTACACCTTC. This translates into CASSPADTPNYGYTF.

CDR3 protein: CASSSSRGPNQPQHF. The CDR3 DNA follows: TGTGCCAGCAGCTCATCCAGGGGCCCCAATCAGCCCCAGCATTTT. The V and J genes are TRBV5-8 and TRBJ1-5; a weak D match, TRBD1 (6 bases). The CDR3 contains 15 residues. Germline loops: CDR1 SGHTS, CDR2 YDEGEE. V gave up 3 bases and J gave up 3 bases, with 13 bases separating them.

The rearrangement uses TRBV13 and TRBJ2-2; TRBD1 is a possible D gene (6 bases). Trimming pared 0 bases from V and 5 bases from J, leaving 19 bases between. Germline CDR1 reads PRHDT; CDR2 reads FYEKMQ (reference sequence). The CDR3 is 18 residues long. CDR3 sequence: CASSLGLHRADNTGELFF. As DNA, the CDR3 is TGTGCCAGCAGCTTAGGCCTCCACAGGGCAGATAATACCGGGGAGCTGTTTTTT.

The V gene is TRBV6-2 or TRBV6-3, the J gene TRBJ1-5, with D maybe TRBD1 (5 bases). Between the trimmed V and J ends, which lost 6 bases and 4 bases, there was a span of 16 bases. The CDR3 extends over 15 amino acids. Germline values: CDR1 MNHEY, CDR2 SVGEGT. The CDR3, as DNA: TGTGCCAGCAGCTCCCCTGGGGCCGGGAATCAGCCCCAGCATTTT. Protein sequence: CASSSPGAGNQPQHF.

The chain employs TRBV30 and TRBJ2-1, with 10 bases that match TRBD1. The CDR3 has 15 residues. V lost 0 bases, J lost 4 bases, and 3 bases stayed unmatched. Germline values: CDR1 GTSNPN, CDR2 SVGIG (reference sequence). The CDR3: CAWSVGQGVYNEQFF. The CDR3 nucleotides are TGTGCCTGGAGTGTAGGACAGGGGGTTTACAATGAGCAGTTCTTC.

The chain is built from TRBV5-1 and TRBJ1-1; TRBD1 is a possible D gene (5 bases). CDR3 length: 12 residues. Trimming removed 0 bases at V and 11 bases at J, with 11 bases between. In germline, CDR1 is SGHRS, CDR2 YFSETQ. The CDR3, as DNA: TGCGCCAGCAGCTTGGACGGGGGACGTGCTTTCTTT. The encoded protein is CASSLDGGRAFF.